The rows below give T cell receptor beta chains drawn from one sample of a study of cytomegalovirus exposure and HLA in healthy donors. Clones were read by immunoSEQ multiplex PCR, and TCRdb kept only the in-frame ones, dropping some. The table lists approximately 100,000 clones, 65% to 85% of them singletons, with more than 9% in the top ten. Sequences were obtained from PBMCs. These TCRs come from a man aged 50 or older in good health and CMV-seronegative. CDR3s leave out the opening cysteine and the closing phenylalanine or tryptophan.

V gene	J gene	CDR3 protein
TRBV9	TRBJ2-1	ASSVEAGVYNEQF
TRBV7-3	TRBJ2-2	ASSSLAGTGELF
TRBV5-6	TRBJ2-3	ASSQWASGGADTQY
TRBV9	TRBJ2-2	ATGGGYTGELF
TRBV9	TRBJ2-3	ASSPRGLAGDTDTQY
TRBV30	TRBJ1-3	AWSVRRGLGNTIY
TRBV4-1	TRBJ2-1	ASSQGGGDNEQF
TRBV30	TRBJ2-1	ARRRDRGSYNEQF
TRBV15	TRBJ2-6	ATSRDSRGSGANVLT
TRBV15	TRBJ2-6	ATSRDLVAGGVSGANVLT
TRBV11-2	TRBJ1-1	ASSSGTGGFLHTEAF
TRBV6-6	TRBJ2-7	ASSYGQGQRRGEQY
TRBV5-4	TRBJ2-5	ASSSTWYQETQY
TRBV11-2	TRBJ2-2	ASSSQGRGRANTGELF
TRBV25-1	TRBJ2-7	ASSESRGSGNEQY
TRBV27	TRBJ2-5	ASSLEAGVRETQY
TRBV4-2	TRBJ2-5	ASSQTTGRETQY
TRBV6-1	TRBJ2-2	ASLSSGGELF
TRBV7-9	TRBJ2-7	ASSSDVGAYEQY
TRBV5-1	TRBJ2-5	ASTWNSGGAQETQY
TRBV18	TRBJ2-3	ASSLRRESTDTQY
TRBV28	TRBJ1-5	ASTIAGRGRGQPQH
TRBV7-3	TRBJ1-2	ASSSLGTGGASGYT
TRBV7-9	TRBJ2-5	ASSLGGTVETQY
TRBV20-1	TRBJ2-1	SARQGNEQF
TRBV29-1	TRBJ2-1	SVLGQGAHNEQF
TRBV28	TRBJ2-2	ASSFRTGMVGELF
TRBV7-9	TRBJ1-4	ASSSGTGGSTNEKLF
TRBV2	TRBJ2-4	ASSGRTGGNIQY
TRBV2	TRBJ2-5	ASSAIGASQETQY
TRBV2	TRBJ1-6	ASSHPGGGGSYNSPLH